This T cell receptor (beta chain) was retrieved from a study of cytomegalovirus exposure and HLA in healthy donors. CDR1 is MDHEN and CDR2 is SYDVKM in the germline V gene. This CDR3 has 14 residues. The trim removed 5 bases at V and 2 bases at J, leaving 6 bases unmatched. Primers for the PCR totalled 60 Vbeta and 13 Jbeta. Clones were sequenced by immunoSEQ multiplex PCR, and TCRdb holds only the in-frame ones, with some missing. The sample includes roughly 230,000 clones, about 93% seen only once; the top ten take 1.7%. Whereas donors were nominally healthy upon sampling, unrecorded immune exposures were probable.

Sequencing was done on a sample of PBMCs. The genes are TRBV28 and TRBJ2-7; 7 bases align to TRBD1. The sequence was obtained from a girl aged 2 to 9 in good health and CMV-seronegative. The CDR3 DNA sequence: TGTGCCAGCAGTCCCGGGACAGACGCCTACGAGCAGTACTTC. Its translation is CASSPGTDAYEQYF.